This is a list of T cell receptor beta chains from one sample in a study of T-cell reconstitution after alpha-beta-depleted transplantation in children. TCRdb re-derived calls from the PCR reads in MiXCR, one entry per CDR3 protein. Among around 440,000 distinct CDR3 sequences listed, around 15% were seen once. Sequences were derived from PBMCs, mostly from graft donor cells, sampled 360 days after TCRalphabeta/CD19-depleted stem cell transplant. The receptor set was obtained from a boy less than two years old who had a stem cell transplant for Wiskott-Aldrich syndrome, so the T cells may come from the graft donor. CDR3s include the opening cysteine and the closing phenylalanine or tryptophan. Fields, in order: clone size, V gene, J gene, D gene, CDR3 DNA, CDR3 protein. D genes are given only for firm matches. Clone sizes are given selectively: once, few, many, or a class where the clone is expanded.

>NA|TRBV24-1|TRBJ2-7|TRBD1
TGTGCCACCAGTGATCCATCCGGGACAGAACACTACGAGCAGTACTTC
CATSDPSGTEHYEQYF
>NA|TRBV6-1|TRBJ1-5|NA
TGTGCCAGCACCAAATCCGAACAGGGTAAAGGCAATCAGCCCCAGCATTTT
CASTKSEQGKGNQPQHF
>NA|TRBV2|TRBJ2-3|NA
TGTGCCAGCAGTGAAGGGGGCGCGGGGACGCAGTATTTT
CASSEGGAGTQYF
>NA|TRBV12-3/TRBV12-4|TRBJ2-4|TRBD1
TGTGCCAGCAGTCCCGCCGGGACAGGGGATTTGAACATTCAGTACTTC
CASSPAGTGDLNIQYF
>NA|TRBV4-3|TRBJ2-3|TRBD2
TGCGCCAGCAGCCGACGGGACTACAGCACAGATACGCAGTATTTT
CASSRRDYSTDTQYF
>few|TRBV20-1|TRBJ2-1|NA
TGCAGTGCTAGCCGGGGGCGGGCCGGCTCCTACAATGAGCAGTTCTTC
CSASRGRAGSYNEQFF
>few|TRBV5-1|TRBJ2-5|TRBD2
TGCGCCAGCAGCTTGGTTCTAGCGGGGGGCACGGAGACCCAGTACTTC
CASSLVLAGGTETQYF
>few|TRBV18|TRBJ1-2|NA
TGTGCCAGCTCACCAATCGACAGGCCTAACTATGGCTACACCTTC
CASSPIDRPNYGYTF
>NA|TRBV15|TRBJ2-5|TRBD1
TGTGCCACCAGCAGAGTAACAGGGGGAGGCGAGACCCAGTACTTC
CATSRVTGGGETQYF
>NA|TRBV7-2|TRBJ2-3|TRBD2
TGTGCCAGCAGCGCTACTAGCGTTACGCAGTATTTT
CASSATSVTQYF
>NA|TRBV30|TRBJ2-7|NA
TGTGCCTGGAGTGACAGGTACGAGCAGTACTTC
CAWSDRYEQYF
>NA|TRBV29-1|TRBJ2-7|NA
TGCAGCGCTATCTTTTCCAGGGTAAATTACGAGCAGTACTTC
CSAIFSRVNYEQYF
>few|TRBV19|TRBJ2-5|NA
TGTGCCAGTAGTATGAGCAGAGAGACCCAGTACTTC
CASSMSRETQYF
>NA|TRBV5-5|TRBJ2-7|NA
TGTGCCAGCAGGCAACACTCGGGATTCCCCTACGAGCAGTACTTC
CASRQHSGFPYEQYF
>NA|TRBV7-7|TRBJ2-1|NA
TGTGCCAGCAGCTTAGGCGGTGGGAGTGAGCAGTTCTTC
CASSLGGGSEQFF
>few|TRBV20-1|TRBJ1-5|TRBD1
TGCAGTGCTAGAACCACCGGGACAGGGAATCAGCCCCAGCATTTT
CSARTTGTGNQPQHF
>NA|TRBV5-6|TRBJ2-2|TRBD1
TGTGCCAGCAGCTTGCTAGGGACAGGGAACACCGGGGAGCTGTTTTTT
CASSLLGTGNTGELFF
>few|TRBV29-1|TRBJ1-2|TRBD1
TGCAGCGGGTGGGCAATGGACAGGGGGACTTCTGGCTACACCTTC
CSGWAMDRGTSGYTF
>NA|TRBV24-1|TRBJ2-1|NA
TGTGCCACCAGTGATTTGGGGCGGGGCTTCTCCTACAATGAGCAGTTCTTC
CATSDLGRGFSYNEQFF
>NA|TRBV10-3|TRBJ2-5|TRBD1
TGTGCCATCAGTGATGCCCCCGGGACAGAAGAGACCCAGTACTTC
CAISDAPGTEETQYF
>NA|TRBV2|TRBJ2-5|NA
TGTGCCAGCAAGAGGACAGTGGAGGAGACCCAGTACTTC
CASKRTVEETQYF
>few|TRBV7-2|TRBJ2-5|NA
TGTGCCAGCAGCTTAGAAGTAGGGGGATGGGAGACCCAGTACTTC
CASSLEVGGWETQYF
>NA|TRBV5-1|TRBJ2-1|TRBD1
TGCGCCAGCAGCTGGCAGGGGGTTCCCTACAATGAGCAGTTCTTC
CASSWQGVPYNEQFF
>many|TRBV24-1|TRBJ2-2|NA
TGTGCCACCAGTGATTTGAGAGGGAACACCGGGGAGCTGTTTTTT
CATSDLRGNTGELFF
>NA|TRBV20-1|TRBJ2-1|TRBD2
TGCAGTGCCCTAAGGCCCGGACTAGCAAGGTACAATGAGCAGTTCTTC
CSALRPGLARYNEQFF
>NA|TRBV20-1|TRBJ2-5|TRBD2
TGCAGTGCTAGCGGGGGGGCGAGAGAGACCCAGTACTTC
CSASGGARETQYF
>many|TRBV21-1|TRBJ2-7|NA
TGTGCCAGCAGCAATCTACCGGGAGACACCTACGAGCAGTACTTC
CASSNLPGDTYEQYF
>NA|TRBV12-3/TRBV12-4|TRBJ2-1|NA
TGTGCCAGCAGTTTGTCTAGCAGCCCCTACAATGAGCAGTTCTTC
CASSLSSSPYNEQFF
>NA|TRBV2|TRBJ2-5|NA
TGTGCCAGCAGGACCCTACAGGGCTTGGAGGAGACCCAGTACTTC
CASRTLQGLEETQYF
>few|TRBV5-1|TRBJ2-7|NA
TGCGCCAGCAGATCCCTCCAGGGAGACTACGAGCAGTACTTC
CASRSLQGDYEQYF